This TCR beta chain was sequenced for a study of cytomegalovirus exposure and HLA in healthy donors (dated by TCRdb to 2015 to 2018). Describing the broader study: In an earlier analysis of roughly 590 of the donors, 276 Gb of sequence data and roughly 100 million unique TCR beta sequences from 180 million or so T cells were reported. An early release that covered around 590 HLA-typed donors contained about 300 gigabases of sequencing data and 80 million or so unique TCR sequences. The genetic ancestry cluster associated with self-reported Caucasian donors included 81% of the approximately 410 genotyped donors. The study aimed to test whether cataloging public T cell receptors could reveal signatures of past pathogen exposure. The T cell repertoires of several hundred subjects were profiled by immunosequencing and related to cytomegalovirus serostatus. A separate validation cohort of roughly 130 different subjects was used in addition to the approximately 670-subject first cohort. The study combined high-throughput TCR immunosequencing, statistical association of individual TCRs with disease status, and machine learning to predict cytomegalovirus infection status. To study patterns of TCR occurrence, a later analysis re-analyzed previously published TCR beta repertoires from 666 donors and added high-resolution HLA genotyping. The later analysis used no new phenotypic data to find candidate immune exposures, relying instead on TCR beta sequences and their occurrence across donors. An earlier analysis of approximately 640 of the donors applied high-throughput TCR beta sequencing to assess whether each TCR beta V gene segment acted as functional or pseudogenic. Donor age, sex, ethnicity and CMV serostatus were compiled together with the repertoire data. In a later genetic analysis, genome-wide SNP genotypes for 398 of the 666 donors were used, and that subset was treated as a discovery cohort. Every discovery cohort repertoire had been produced on one sequencing platform. Both class I and class II loci were covered by HLA typing, at four-digit resolution. Typing coverage differed by locus: A, B, C, DRB1 and DQB1 were typed in about 620-630 donors, DQA1 in about 500, DPA1 in over 600, and DPB1 in around 440. Because of strong linkage in the cohort, roughly five DR-DQ haplotypes were treated as single units for association and clustering. Across under 500 genotyped donors of the cohort, an average of roughly 250,000 unique TCR beta nucleotide sequences per donor were sequenced, and 15% to 20% of those sequences were non-productive. The paper's findings and limits, for the study overall: V-gene and J-gene trimming of TCR beta chains was associated with a missense DCLRE1C variant in a later genetic analysis, and the association was replicated in an independent cohort. Roughly uniform sequencing depth across donors was assumed in presence/absence analyses, although this assumption may not hold. Because some donors lacked HLA typing at each locus, the association tests relied only on the typed subset. Broadly in line with IMGT annotations, most TCR beta V segments showed up in productive rearrangements about 90% or about 30% of the time in an earlier analysis of 587 of the donors. This cohort had only TCR beta chains sequenced, and the lack of alpha or paired-chain data limited which features could be detected. Correlated functional status among segregating V segments might be attributable to linkage disequilibrium, but an unknown experimental factor could not be ruled out. The classifier was reported to diagnose cytomegalovirus status with high specificity and sensitivity in both the original and validation cohorts. It was suggested by the authors that the approach could potentially be generalized to other disease states and immunological phenotypes. A later analysis reported that several top co-occurrence clusters appeared linked to parvovirus B19, influenza, CMV and Epstein-Barr virus. In a later analysis, the rate of TCR association differed among HLA loci, with DRB1 alleles having the most associated TCRs and HLA-C alleles having the fewest. When HLA alleles, especially DR and DQ, strongly co-occurred, attributing TCR associations to individual alleles was difficult. The study listed 164 TCR beta chains as associated with cytomegalovirus. Most TCR sequences were seen in very few donors, while some public TCRs were found in many individuals. In vitro tests confirmed that three of the cytomegalovirus-associated TCR beta chains recognize cytomegalovirus antigens. According to a later genetic analysis, donors in an Asian-associated ancestry cluster had fewer N-insertions in productive TCRs than the approximately 630-donor mean. A further reported finding was that TCR beta sequences accurately predicted the HLA-A and HLA-B alleles for most subjects in the first cohort. A cluster of highly shared sequence variants was judged likely to represent a technical artifact of the sequencing pipeline. Because the 87-base-pair reads could not distinguish some IMGT-functional V segments, including TRBV6-2 and TRBV6-3, those segments were excluded. Because counts were too low, roughly 17 rarely observed V segments, including chromosome 9 orphons, were left out of the earlier analysis of approximately 580 of the donors. A later analysis associated 16,951 TCR beta sequences with specific HLA alleles at a false discovery rate of 0.05. Compared with equally common non-associated chains, HLA-associated TCR beta chains in a later analysis were more clonally expanded and had lower generation probabilities. In a later analysis, most CMV-associated TCR beta chains were found to appear HLA-restricted, with HLA associations seemingly driven largely by CMV exposure. For the cohort, immune exposure information was limited to CMV serostatus.

The library was generated by the immunoSEQ multiplex PCR assay. For the multiplex PCR, a mixture combining 60 forward primers for TCR Vbeta segments and 13 reverse primers for TCR Jbeta segments was used. The CDR3 region of rearranged TCR beta genes was amplified from genomic DNA with a multiplex PCR assay. Amplified TCR beta libraries were sequenced as 87-base-pair reads on the Illumina HiSeq System. In the source study's methods: Across the 666 repertoires, a later analysis counted about 81 million unique TCR beta chains, 9 million to 14 million of which were shared by at least two donors. Raw reads were error-corrected and collapsed into unique sequences with a nearest-neighbor algorithm that merged closely related sequences to remove PCR and sequencing errors. V, D and J gene segments were assigned by aligning CDR3 sequences to IMGT reference sequences. For a sequence to be retained, at least a six-nucleotide match to both a V gene segment and a J gene segment was required. A rearrangement counted as productive if the CDR3 had no stop codons and remained in frame with V and J, and every other rearrangement counted as non-productive. CDR3 was defined by IMGT convention, running from the second conserved V-encoded cysteine to the conserved J-encoded phenylalanine. In an earlier analysis of more than 550 of the donors, sequences lacking an unambiguous match to a single V gene segment were excluded. An earlier analysis of a few hundred of the donors classified V segments as functional when productive rearrangements were above 56.7% and as segregating when the standard deviation between donors was above 5%. A statistical classification framework was built to diagnose cytomegalovirus status from the catalog of TCR beta chain sequences. A later analysis assigned V and J genes by comparing TCR nucleotide sequences with IMGT/GENE-DB human TR gene sequences. Using the TCRdist pipeline, a later analysis assigned CDR3 sequences along with most-parsimonious VDJ recombination scenarios. In a later analysis, each TCR beta chain was defined by its CDR3 amino acid sequence together with its V-gene family, and reads lacking a unique V-gene family were excluded. As a way to deal with suspected cross-contamination and a sequencing artifact, a later analysis dropped 450 to 600 nucleotide sequences that were highly shared and had low generation probability. For each public chain, a later analysis derived a clonal expansion index from normalized ranks of inferred template counts within each repertoire. A later analysis computed generation probabilities with a VDJ recombination model fitted to out-of-frame rearrangements, and checked the results against IGoR. In a later analysis, TCR-TCR, TCR-HLA and TCR-CMV co-occurrence was scored with hypergeometric tests, and a repertoire-size bias correction was applied to TCR pairs. In a later analysis, false discovery rates were estimated by permuting HLA or CMV assignments 20 times. A later analysis grouped co-occurring TCRs with DBSCAN, adding TCRdist sequence similarity when clustering within HLA-allele-positive subsets. Repertoires with fewer than 30,000 or more than 120,000 public chains, plus five repertoires with anomalous nucleotide sharing, were excluded from co-occurrence clustering. TCRdb obtained this table from immuneACCESS and retained in-frame rearrangements with V and J assigned. These tables miss some clones; where compared with another copy, unresolved V genes account for less than half of the shortfall, and the remainder is unexplained. The V and J calls and the clone size are those of that table, but D and trimming were determined from the DNA. The sample's table covers 70,000 to 80,000 clones. About 2.9% of the sample goes to the ten largest clones.

The cohort was made up of 666 healthy bone marrow donors. All cohort members were sampled while nominally healthy, although unrecorded immune exposures were likely present. The donor tested CMV seronegative and was one of the 352 seronegative cohort members. Every donor gave a peripheral blood sample, and the peripheral blood mononuclear cells from that sample were used for TCR beta sequencing. The Qiagen DNeasy Blood Extraction Kit was used to extract genomic DNA from the blood cell samples. Comment on this clone: It lacks a known antigen.

The CDR3 sequence holds 13 residues, the cysteine and phenylalanine included. Only CDR3 DNA remains: 39 bases, in frame from the first base. CDR1 and CDR2 are read off the germline V gene as MNHNS and SASEGT. V loses 4 bases of germline sequence and J loses 0 bases, and the interval between the two ends is 6 bases. This sequence originates from a man aged 35-49 years in good health and CMV-seronegative. Sequenced sample: PBMCs. The chain couples TRBV6-1 to TRBJ1-1; TRBD1 is a weak D gene call, 5 bases matching. CDR3 region: CASSGQMNTEAFF. The DNA sequence is given as TGTGCCAGCAGTGGACAGATGAACACTGAAGCTTTCTTT.